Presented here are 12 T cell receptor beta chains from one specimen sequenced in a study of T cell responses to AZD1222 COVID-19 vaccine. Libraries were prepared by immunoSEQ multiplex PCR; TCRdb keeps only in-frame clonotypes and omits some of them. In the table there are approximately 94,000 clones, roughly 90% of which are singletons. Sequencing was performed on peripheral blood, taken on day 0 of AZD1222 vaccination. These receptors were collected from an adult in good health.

The CDR3 region is CASSPPGLAGYGIQYF. CDR3 DNA: TGTGCCAGCAGTCCGCCGGGACTAGCGGGATATGGCATTCAGTACTTC. V usage is TRBV2 and J usage is TRBJ2-4; 13 bases map to TRBD2. Germline CDR1 SNHLY, CDR2 FYNNEI. V lost 5 bases to trimming and J lost 9 bases; unmatched junction nucleotides: 10. The CDR3 sequence is 16 residues long. The full variable domain, its missing parts supplied by reference TRBV2 and TRBJ2-4, is EPEVTQTPSHQVTQMGQEVILRCVPISNHLYFYWYRQILGQKVEFLVSFYNNEISEKSEIFDDQFSVERPDGSNFTLKIRSTKLEDSAMYFCASSPPGLAGYGIQYFGAGTRLSVL.

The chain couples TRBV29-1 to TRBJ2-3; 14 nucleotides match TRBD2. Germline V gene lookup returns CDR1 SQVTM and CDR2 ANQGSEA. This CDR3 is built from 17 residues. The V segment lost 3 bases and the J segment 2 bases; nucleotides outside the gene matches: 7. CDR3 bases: TGCAGCGTTGATTCGATGACTAGCGGGAGGGCCACAGATACGCAGTATTTT. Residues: CSVDSMTSGRATDTQYF.

The CDR3 DNA is TGTGCCAGCAGGGGGCCGGCCCATTTCTCCTACGAGCAGTACTTC. Protein sequence: CASRGPAHFSYEQYF. The V gene is TRBV2, the J gene TRBJ2-7; possible D gene TRBD1, 5 bases. This CDR3 comprises 15 residues. Germline CDR1 SNHLY, CDR2 FYNNEI. V shed 6 bases and J shed 0 bases, with 15 bases lying between them.

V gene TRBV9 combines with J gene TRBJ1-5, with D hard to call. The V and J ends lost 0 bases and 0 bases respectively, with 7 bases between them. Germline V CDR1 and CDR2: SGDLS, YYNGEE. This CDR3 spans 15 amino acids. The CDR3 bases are TGTGCCAGCAGCGTAGGGGGTAGTAGCAATCAGCCCCAGCATTTT. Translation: CASSVGGSSNQPQHF. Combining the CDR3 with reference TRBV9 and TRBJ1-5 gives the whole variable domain DSGVTQTPKHLITATGQRVTLRCSPRSGDLSVYWYQQSLDQGLQFLIQYYNGEERAKGNILERFSAQQFPDLHSELNLSSLELGDSALYFCASSVGGSSNQPQHFGDGTRLSIL.

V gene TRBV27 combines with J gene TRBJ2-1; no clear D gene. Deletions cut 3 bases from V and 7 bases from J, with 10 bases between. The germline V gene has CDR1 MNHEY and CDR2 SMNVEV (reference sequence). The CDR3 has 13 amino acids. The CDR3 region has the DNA TGTGCCAGCAGTTTTAACAGCTTGAATGAGCAGTTCTTC. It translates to CASSFNSLNEQFF.

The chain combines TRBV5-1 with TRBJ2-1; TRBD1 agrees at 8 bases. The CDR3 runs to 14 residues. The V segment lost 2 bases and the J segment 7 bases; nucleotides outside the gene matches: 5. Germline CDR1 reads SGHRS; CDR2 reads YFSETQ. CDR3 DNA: TGCGCCAGCAGCTTCGTCAGGGGGCAGAATGAGCAGTTCTTC. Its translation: CASSFVRGQNEQFF.

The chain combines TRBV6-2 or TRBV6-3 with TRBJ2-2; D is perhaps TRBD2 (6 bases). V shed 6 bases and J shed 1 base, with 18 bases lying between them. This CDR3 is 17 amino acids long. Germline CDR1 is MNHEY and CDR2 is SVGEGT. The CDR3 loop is CASSLPYVSGNTGELFF. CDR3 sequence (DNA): TGTGCCAGCAGCCTACCCTACGTTAGCGGGAACACCGGGGAGCTGTTTTTT.

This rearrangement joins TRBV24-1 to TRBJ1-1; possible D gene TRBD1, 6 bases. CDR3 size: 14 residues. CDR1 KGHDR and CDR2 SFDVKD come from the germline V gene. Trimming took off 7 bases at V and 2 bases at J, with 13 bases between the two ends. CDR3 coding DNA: TGTGCCACCAGCTTCCAGGGGACTAACACTGAAGCTTTCTTT. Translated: CATSFQGTNTEAFF.

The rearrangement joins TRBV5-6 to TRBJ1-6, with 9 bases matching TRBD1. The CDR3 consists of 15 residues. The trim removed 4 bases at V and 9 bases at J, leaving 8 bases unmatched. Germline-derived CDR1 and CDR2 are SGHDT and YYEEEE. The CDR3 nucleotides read TGTGCCAGCAGCGCATGGGACAGGGACGTTTCACCCCTCCACTTT. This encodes CASSAWDRDVSPLHF.

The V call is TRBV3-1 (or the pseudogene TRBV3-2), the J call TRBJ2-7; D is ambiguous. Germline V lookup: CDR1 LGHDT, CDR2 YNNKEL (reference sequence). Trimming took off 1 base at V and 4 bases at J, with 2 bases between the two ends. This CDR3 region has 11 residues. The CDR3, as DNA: TGTGCCAGCAGCCAAGGTTACGAGCAGTACTTC. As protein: CASSQGYEQYF.

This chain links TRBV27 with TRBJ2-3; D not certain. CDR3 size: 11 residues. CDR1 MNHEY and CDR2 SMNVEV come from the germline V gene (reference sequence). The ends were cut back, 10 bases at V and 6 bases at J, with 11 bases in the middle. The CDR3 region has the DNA TGTGCCACCGGACCTTACGATACGCAGTATTTT. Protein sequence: CATGPYDTQYF.

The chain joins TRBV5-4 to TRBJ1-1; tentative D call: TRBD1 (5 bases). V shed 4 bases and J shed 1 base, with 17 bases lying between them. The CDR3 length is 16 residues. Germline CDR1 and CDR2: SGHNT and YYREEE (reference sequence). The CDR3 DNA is TGTGCCAGCAGCGCTGCGGGACCCCTTCGGAACACTGAAGCTTTCTTT. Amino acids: CASSAAGPLRNTEAFF.